The TCR beta chain described here comes from a study of T cell responses to AZD1222 COVID-19 vaccine. Whole-study results and caveats: Repertoires were collected only later (after the peak T cell response had occurred). Donors skewed white British and female; clonal diversity was possibly underestimated.

Generated by immunoSEQ multiplex PCR, the TCRdb table keeps only in-frame clones and is missing some. This table holds fewer than 95,000 clones, 80% to 90% found once. Concerning this clone itself: Its specificity is unknown.

The receptor was derived from an adult in good health. Specimen: peripheral blood, collected on day 0 of AZD1222 vaccination.

CDR3: CASSLRGGSGTDTQYF. In DNA form, the CDR3 reads TGCGCCAGCAGCTTGAGAGGCGGGAGTGGTACAGATACGCAGTATTTT. This chain uses TRBV5-1 with TRBJ2-3; 7 bases align to TRBD2. CDR3 size: 16 residues. Germline values: CDR1 SGHRS, CDR2 YFSETQ. With V trimmed by 1 base and J by 3 bases, 8 bases remained unmatched.